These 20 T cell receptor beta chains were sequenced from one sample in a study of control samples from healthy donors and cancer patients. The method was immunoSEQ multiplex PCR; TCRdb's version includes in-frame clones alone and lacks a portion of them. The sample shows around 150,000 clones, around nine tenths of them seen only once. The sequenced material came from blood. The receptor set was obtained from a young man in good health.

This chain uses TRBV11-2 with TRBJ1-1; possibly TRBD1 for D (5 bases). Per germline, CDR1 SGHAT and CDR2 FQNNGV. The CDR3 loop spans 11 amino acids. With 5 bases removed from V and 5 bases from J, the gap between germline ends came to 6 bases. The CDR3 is CASSRGTEAFF. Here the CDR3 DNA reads TGTGCCAGCAGCCGGGGGACTGAAGCTTTCTTT.

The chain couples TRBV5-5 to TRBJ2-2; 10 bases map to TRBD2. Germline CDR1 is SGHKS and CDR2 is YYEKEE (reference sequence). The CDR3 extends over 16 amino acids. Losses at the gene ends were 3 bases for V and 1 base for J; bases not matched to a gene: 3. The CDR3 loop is CASSSLAGGNTGELFF. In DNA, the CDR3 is TGTGCCAGCAGCTCCTTAGCGGGAGGGAACACCGGGGAGCTGTTTTTT.

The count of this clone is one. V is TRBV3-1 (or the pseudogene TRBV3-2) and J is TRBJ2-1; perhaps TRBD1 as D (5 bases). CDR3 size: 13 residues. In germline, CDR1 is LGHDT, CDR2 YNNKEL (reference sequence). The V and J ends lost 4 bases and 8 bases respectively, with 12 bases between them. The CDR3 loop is CASSPGIQDEQFF. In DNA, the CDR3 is TGTGCCAGCAGCCCAGGGATCCAGGATGAGCAGTTCTTC.

CDR3 DNA sequence: TGTGCCAGCAGCTCCCTGCAGGATAATTCACCCCTCCACTTT. Translation gives CASSSLQDNSPLHF. The chain carries TRBV11-2 and TRBJ1-6; D is unclear. The CDR3 totals 14 residues. V lost 4 bases to trimming and J lost 5 bases, with 9 bases between them. Germline loops: CDR1 SGHAT, CDR2 FQNNGV.

This CDR3 is CASRDNSYNEQFF. The DNA for the CDR3 is TGTGCCAGCCGAGACAACTCCTACAATGAGCAGTTCTTC. The chain employs TRBV27 and TRBJ2-1; D not resolved. V lost 8 bases to trimming and J lost 0 bases, with 8 bases between them. In germline, CDR1 is MNHEY, CDR2 SMNVEV (reference sequence). This CDR3 region has 13 residues.

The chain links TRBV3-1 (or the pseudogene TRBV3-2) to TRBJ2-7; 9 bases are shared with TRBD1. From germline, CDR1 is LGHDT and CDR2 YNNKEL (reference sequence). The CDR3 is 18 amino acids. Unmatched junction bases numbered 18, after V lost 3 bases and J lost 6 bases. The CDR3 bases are TGTGCCAGCAGCCACAAATTGCCCCGGGACAGGGATAGAGTCGAGCAGTACTTC. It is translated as CASSHKLPRDRDRVEQYF.

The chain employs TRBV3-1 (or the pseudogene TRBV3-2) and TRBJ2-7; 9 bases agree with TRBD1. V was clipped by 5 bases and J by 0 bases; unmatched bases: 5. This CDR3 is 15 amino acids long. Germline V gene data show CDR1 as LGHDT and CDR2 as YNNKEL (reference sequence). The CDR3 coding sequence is TGTGCCAGCAGCAAGGGACAGGGAGGCTCCTACGAGCAGTACTTC. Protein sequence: CASSKGQGGSYEQYF.

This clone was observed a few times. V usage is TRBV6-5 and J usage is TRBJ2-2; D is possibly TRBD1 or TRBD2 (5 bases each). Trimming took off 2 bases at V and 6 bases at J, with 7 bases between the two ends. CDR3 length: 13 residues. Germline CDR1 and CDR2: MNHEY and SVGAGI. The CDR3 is CASSYGDAGELFF. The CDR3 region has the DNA TGTGCCAGCAGTTACGGGGACGCCGGGGAGCTGTTTTTT.

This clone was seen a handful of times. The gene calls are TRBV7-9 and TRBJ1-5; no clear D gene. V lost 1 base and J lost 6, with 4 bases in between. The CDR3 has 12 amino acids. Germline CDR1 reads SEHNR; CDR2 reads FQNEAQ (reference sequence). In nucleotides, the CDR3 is TGTGCCAGCAGCTTAGGGGGTCAGCCCCAGCATTTT. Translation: CASSLGGQPQHF.

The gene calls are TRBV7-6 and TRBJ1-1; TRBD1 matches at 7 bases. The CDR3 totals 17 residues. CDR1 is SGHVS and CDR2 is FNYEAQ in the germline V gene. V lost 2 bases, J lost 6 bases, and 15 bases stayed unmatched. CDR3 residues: CASSLTDRLVGRAEAFF. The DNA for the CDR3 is TGTGCCAGCAGCTTAACGGACAGGCTTGTCGGAAGGGCTGAAGCTTTCTTT.

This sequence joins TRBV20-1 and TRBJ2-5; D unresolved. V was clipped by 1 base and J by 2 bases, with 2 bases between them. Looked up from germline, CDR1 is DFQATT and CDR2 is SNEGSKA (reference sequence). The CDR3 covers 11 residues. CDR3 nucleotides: TGCAGTGCTAGAGGACAAGAGACCCAGTACTTC. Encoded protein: CSARGQETQYF.

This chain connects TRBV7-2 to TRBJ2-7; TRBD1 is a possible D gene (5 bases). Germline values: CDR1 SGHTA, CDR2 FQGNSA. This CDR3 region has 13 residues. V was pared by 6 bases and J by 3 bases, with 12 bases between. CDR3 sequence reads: CASRPTGVYEQYF. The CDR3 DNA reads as TGTGCCAGCAGGCCAACAGGAGTCTACGAGCAGTACTTC.

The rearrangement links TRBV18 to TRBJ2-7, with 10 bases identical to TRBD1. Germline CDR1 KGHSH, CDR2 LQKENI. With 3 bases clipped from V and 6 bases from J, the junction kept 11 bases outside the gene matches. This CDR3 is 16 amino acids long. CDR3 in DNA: TGTGCCAGCTCACCTGGCGTCGGGACAGGGGAGGGCGAGCAGTACTTC. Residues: CASSPGVGTGEGEQYF.

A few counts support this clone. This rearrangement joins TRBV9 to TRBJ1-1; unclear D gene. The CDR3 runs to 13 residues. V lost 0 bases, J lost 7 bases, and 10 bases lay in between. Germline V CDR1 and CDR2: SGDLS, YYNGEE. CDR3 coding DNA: TGTGCCAGCAGCGTAGGTTACGGTCTTGAAGCTTTCTTT. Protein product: CASSVGYGLEAFF.

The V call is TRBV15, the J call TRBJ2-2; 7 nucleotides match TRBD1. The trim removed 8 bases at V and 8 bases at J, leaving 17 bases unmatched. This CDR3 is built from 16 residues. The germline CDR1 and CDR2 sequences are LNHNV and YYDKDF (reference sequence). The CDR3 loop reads CATALPSGGSQGELFF. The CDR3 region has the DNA TGTGCCACCGCCCTCCCCTCAGGGGGTAGTCAAGGGGAGCTGTTTTTT.

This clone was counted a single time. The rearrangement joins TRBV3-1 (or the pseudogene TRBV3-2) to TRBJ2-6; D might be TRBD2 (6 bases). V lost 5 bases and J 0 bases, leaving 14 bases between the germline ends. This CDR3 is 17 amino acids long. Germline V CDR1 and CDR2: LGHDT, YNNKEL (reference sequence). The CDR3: CASSLRIGSSGANVLTF. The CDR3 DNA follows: TGTGCCAGCAGCTTACGCATCGGGAGCTCTGGGGCCAACGTCCTGACTTTC.

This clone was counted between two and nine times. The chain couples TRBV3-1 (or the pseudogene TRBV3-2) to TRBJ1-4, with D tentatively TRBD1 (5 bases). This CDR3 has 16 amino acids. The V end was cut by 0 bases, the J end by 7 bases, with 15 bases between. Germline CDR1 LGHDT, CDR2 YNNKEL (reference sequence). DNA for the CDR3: TGTGCCAGCAGCCAAGATACCGGAGGGGAAGGTGAAAAACTGTTTTTT. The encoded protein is CASSQDTGGEGEKLFF.

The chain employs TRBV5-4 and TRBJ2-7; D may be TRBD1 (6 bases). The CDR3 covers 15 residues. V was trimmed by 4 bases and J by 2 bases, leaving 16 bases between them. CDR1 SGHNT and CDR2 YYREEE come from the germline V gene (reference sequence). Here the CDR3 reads CASSPRAGAPYEQYF. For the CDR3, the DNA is TGTGCCAGCAGCCCTCGGGCAGGGGCCCCCTACGAGCAGTACTTC. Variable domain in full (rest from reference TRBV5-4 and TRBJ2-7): ETGVTQSPTHLIKTRGQQVTLRCSSQSGHNTVSWYQQALGQGPQFIFQYYREEENGRGNFPPRFSGLQFPNYSSELNVNALELDDSALYLCASSPRAGAPYEQYFGPGTRLTVT.

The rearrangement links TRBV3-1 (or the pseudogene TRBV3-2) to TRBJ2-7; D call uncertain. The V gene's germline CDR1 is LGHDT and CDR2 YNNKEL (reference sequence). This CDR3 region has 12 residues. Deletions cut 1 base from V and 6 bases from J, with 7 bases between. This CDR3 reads CASSQARFEQYF. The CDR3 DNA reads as TGTGCCAGCAGCCAAGCACGGTTCGAGCAGTACTTC.

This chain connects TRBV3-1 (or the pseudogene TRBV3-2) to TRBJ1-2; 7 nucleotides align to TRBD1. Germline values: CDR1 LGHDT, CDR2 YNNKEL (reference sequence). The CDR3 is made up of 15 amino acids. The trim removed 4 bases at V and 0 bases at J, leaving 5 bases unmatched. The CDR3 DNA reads TGTGCCAGCAGCCTCGGGACAGATCCTAACTATGGCTACACCTTC. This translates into CASSLGTDPNYGYTF.